The sequence of this T cell receptor beta chain was determined in a study of blood T cell repertoires in COVID-19. Looking at the study overall: The cDNA or gDNA used as material had been derived from T cells, B-cell-depleted T cells, or PBMCs.

The method was immunoSEQ multiplex PCR; TCRdb's version includes in-frame clones alone and lacks a portion of them. The sample lists some 130,000 clones; approximately 81% were seen once. The V and J ends lost 4 bases and 4 bases, in that order; junction bases with no gene match: 9. The CDR3 length is 15 residues. Germline CDR1 SGHRS, CDR2 YFSETQ. Participants were aged about 18 to 100 years, lived in over 20 US areas, and enrolled virtually. The sequence derives from a man aged 40-49 years with acute COVID-19. Material: PBMCs or T cells enriched from blood (not recorded which). The V call is TRBV5-1, the J call TRBJ2-5, with 8 positions matching TRBD2. CDR3 sequence (DNA): TGCGCCAGCAGCCCTTGGGGACTAGATACAGAGACCCAGTACTTC. Residues: CASSPWGLDTETQYF.